The next 24 T cell receptor beta chains were all read from a single sample in a study of T cells after yellow fever vaccination. TCRdb recomputed calls from the 5' RACE reads with MiXCR, one row per CDR3 protein. The profile shows about 220,000 distinct CDR3 sequences, approximately 3% of them singletons. Sequences were derived from CD4+ T cells sorted from PBMCs, sampled 10 days after the yellow fever booster vaccination. Source of these receptors: a man younger than 35 who received the YFV17D yellow fever vaccine.

This clonotype has at least ten counts. The J gene is TRBJ2-7, the V gene TRBV18; 7 bases match TRBD1. There are 12 residues in the CDR3. Germline V gene lookup returns CDR1 KGHSH and CDR2 LQKENI. With V trimmed by 6 bases and J by 7 bases, 6 bases remained unmatched. The CDR3 is CASSLTGIEQYV. The DNA of the CDR3 is TGTGCCAGCTCCCTGACAGGGATAGAGCAGTACGTC.

This clonotype has at least ten counts. CDR3 DNA: TGTGCCAGCAGTTCAACGGGGGGAGGTGGTGAGCAGTTCTTC. Translation gives CASSSTGGGGEQFF. The V and J genes are TRBV12-3 or TRBV12-4 and TRBJ2-1; 7 nucleotides agree with TRBD2. The CDR3 has 14 amino acids. V shed 4 bases and J 9 bases; nucleotides not matched to a gene: 9.

The genes are TRBV5-4 and TRBJ1-1; tentative D call: TRBD1 (5 bases). Germline assignment: CDR1 SGHNT and CDR2 YYREEE (reference sequence). CDR3 length: 15 residues. V gave up 1 base and J gave up 2 bases, with 12 bases separating them. As DNA, the CDR3 is TGTGCCAGCAGCTTGCCCCCGACAGTTAACACTGAAGCTTTCTTT. Translating it yields CASSLPPTVNTEAFF.

This clonotype came up a few times. The rearrangement links TRBV19 to TRBJ1-2; tentative D call: TRBD1 (6 bases). Trimming cost V 4 bases and J 0 bases, with 9 bases left between them. Germline values: CDR1 LNHDA, CDR2 SQIVND (reference sequence). The CDR3 is made up of 14 amino acids. In DNA form, the CDR3 reads TGTGCCAGTAGTAGGGACAAGTCTAACTATGGCTACACCTTC. It yields the protein CASSRDKSNYGYTF.

This clonotype has a count of ten or more. The DNA for the CDR3 is TGTGCCAGCAGTTTACCTACCAACAACCACGAGCAGTACTTC. Translated: CASSLPTNNHEQYF. The chain employs TRBV28 and TRBJ2-7; unclear D gene. V lost 2 bases and J 5 bases, leaving 13 bases between the germline ends. Germline V gives CDR1 MDHEN, CDR2 SYDVKM. The CDR3 consists of 14 residues.

This clonotype was detected a few times. The V gene is TRBV6-1, the J gene TRBJ1-1; TRBD1 matches at 8 bases. Germline loops: CDR1 MNHNS, CDR2 SASEGT. V was clipped by 5 bases and J by 7 bases; unmatched bases: 6. This CDR3 has 13 residues. For the CDR3, the DNA is TGTGCCAGCAGTCAGCGGGACAGGAATGAAGCTTTCTTT. Its translation is CASSQRDRNEAFF.

This clonotype has ten or more counts. CDR3 coding DNA: TGCGCCAGCAGCATAGCGGGGTTCACAGATACGCAGTATTTT. Translating it yields CASSIAGFTDTQYF. The chain couples TRBV5-1 to TRBJ2-3; 8 positions agree with TRBD2. Germline V gives CDR1 SGHRS, CDR2 YFSETQ. The V segment lost 4 bases and the J segment 2 bases; nucleotides outside the gene matches: 3. This CDR3 spans 14 amino acids.

At least ten counts were recorded for this clonotype. The chain carries TRBV7-2 and TRBJ2-3, with no clear D. V lost 5 bases, J lost 5 bases, and 5 bases lay in between. Germline CDR1 SGHTA, CDR2 FQGNSA. There are 11 residues in the CDR3. DNA of the CDR3: TGTGCCAGCAGCCGTAGAGATACGCAGTATTTT. It specifies CASSRRDTQYF.

This clonotype has more than one count but fewer than ten. The chain employs TRBV6-1 and TRBJ1-3; 9 bases fit TRBD1. The trim removed 7 bases at V and 3 bases at J, leaving 4 bases unmatched. The V gene's germline CDR1 is MNHNS and CDR2 SASEGT. The CDR3 loop spans 14 amino acids. CDR3 protein: CASIDRGFGNTIYF. Here the CDR3 DNA reads TGTGCCAGCATAGACAGGGGGTTTGGAAACACCATATATTTT.

This clonotype was picked up many times. This chain uses TRBV6-2 or TRBV6-3 with TRBJ1-3; 9 bases fit TRBD1. The ends lost 6 bases at V and 4 bases at J; junction bases unmatched: 10. The CDR3 is 16 residues long. CDR1 MNHEY and CDR2 SVGEGT come from the germline V gene. CDR3 coding DNA: TGTGCCAGCAGCATGGGACAGGGAATCGCCGGAAACACCATATATTTT. Translated: CASSMGQGIAGNTIYF.

The V gene is TRBV6-2 or TRBV6-3, the J gene TRBJ1-1; no reliable D call. The ends were cut back, 5 bases at V and 6 bases at J, with 10 bases in the middle. CDR1 is MNHEY and CDR2 is SVGEGT in the germline V gene. The CDR3 runs 12 residues. CDR3: CASSQQRAEAFF. The CDR3 bases are TGTGCCAGCAGTCAACAGAGAGCTGAAGCTTTCTTT.

V is TRBV3-1 and J is TRBJ1-3, with unresolved D. Per the germline V gene, CDR1 is LGHDT and CDR2 is YNNKEL (reference sequence). V was pared by 8 bases and J by 6 bases, with 17 bases between. CDR3 size: 14 residues. CDR3 bases: TGTGCCAGCCAAAGGTCCCCCCAGGAAAACACCATATATTTT. Protein sequence: CASQRSPQENTIYF. Filled out from reference TRBV3-1 and TRBJ1-3, the complete variable domain reads DTAVSQTPKYLVTQMGNDKSIKCEQNLGHDTMYWYKQDSKKFLKIMFSYNNKELIINETVPNRFSPKSPDKAHLNLHINSLELGDSAVYFCASQRSPQENTIYFGEGSWLTVV.

This clonotype was counted many times. The chain carries TRBV3-1 and TRBJ2-1, with D possibly being TRBD2 (5 bases). The V end was cut by 4 bases, the J end by 0 bases, with 10 bases between. This CDR3 spans 15 amino acids. Per germline, CDR1 LGHDT and CDR2 YNNKEL (reference sequence). The CDR3 sequence is CASSLTRGSYNEQFF. The CDR3 region has the DNA TGTGCCAGCAGCCTTACCCGGGGCTCCTACAATGAGCAGTTCTTC.

The chain links TRBV28 to TRBJ1-2; D not resolved. CDR1 MDHEN and CDR2 SYDVKM come from the germline V gene. CDR3 length: 13 residues. Trimming removed 3 bases at V and 5 bases at J, with 10 bases between. For the CDR3, the DNA is TGTGCCAGCAGTTTTACGTCGAGTTATGGCTACACCTTC. Protein product: CASSFTSSYGYTF.

This clonotype was detected ten times or more. The chain joins TRBV28 to TRBJ1-5; TRBD1 matches at 9 bases. The CDR3 is 15 amino acids. Germline CDR1 MDHEN, CDR2 SYDVKM. Losses at the gene ends were 6 bases for V and 2 bases for J; bases not matched to a gene: 5. This chain's CDR3 is CASRWGQGGNQPQHF. CDR3 DNA sequence: TGTGCCAGCAGGTGGGGACAGGGCGGCAATCAGCCCCAGCATTTT.

In its sample, this clonotype was seen many times. The chain joins TRBV11-2 to TRBJ2-5; D may match TRBD1 or TRBD2 (5 bases each). CDR1 SGHAT and CDR2 FQNNGV come from the germline V gene. CDR3 length equals 14 residues. With 4 bases removed from V and 3 bases from J, the gap between germline ends came to 12 bases. In DNA, the CDR3 is TGTGCCAGCAGCTCCGGGACGGCCAAAGAGACCCAGTACTTC. The encoded protein is CASSSGTAKETQYF. Full variable domain (missing parts from reference TRBV11-2 and TRBJ2-5): EAGVAQSPRYKIIEKRQSVAFWCNPISGHATLYWYQQILGQGPKLLIQFQNNGVVDDSQLPKDRFSAERLKGVDSTLKIQPAKLEDSAVYLCASSSGTAKETQYFGPGTRLLVL.

At least ten counts were recorded for this clonotype. The chain employs TRBV12-3 or TRBV12-4 and TRBJ2-1; 8 nucleotides align to TRBD2. CDR3 length: 11 amino acids. Trimming cost V 5 bases and J 12 bases; bases outside gene matches: 3. CDR3 protein: CASSRAGGQFF. In DNA form, the CDR3 reads TGTGCCAGCAGTAGGGCGGGGGGGCAGTTCTTC.

This clonotype appeared a few times. The V call is TRBV7-3, the J call TRBJ2-5; D might be TRBD2 (6 bases). CDR1 is SGHTA, CDR2 FQGTGA, per germline. The length of the CDR3 is 13 residues. The V and J ends lost 5 bases and 1 base respectively, with 8 bases between them. The CDR3 coding sequence is TGTGCCAGCAGCGTTAGCGGCCAAGAGACCCAGTACTTC. Encoded protein: CASSVSGQETQYF.

In this sample, this clonotype turned up many times. The rearrangement joins TRBV20-1 to TRBJ1-5, with no clear D. The CDR3 has 12 amino acids. V dropped 6 bases and J dropped 4 bases, with 10 bases sitting between them. CDR1 and CDR2 (germline): DFQATT, SNEGSKA (reference sequence). DNA for the CDR3: TGCAGTGCCGCCTACGGAAATCAGCCCCAGCATTTT. It is translated as CSAAYGNQPQHF.

This clonotype was seen ten or more times. J is TRBJ2-3 and V is TRBV6-1; 8 bases match TRBD2. The V gene's germline CDR1 is MNHNS and CDR2 SASEGT. Trimming took 6 bases from V and 2 from J; bases not matched to a gene: 4. The CDR3 spans 14 residues. In nucleotides, the CDR3 is TGTGCCAGCAGACGGGGGGGAAACACAGATACGCAGTATTTT. This sequence encodes CASRRGGNTDTQYF.

The sample holds many counts of this clonotype. The chain employs TRBV7-9 and TRBJ1-3, with 7 bases lining up with TRBD1. The junction had 6 bases not matched to a gene; V was cut back by 5 bases and J by 8 bases. The CDR3 is 13 residues long. Per the germline V gene, CDR1 is SEHNR and CDR2 is FQNEAQ (reference sequence). CDR3: CASSKDREHTIYF. CDR3 nucleotides: TGTGCCAGCAGCAAAGACAGGGAACACACCATATATTTT.

This clonotype came up a few times. This chain links TRBV3-1 with TRBJ2-1; 7 bases agree with TRBD2. Germline V gene sequence: CDR1 LGHDT, CDR2 YNNKEL (reference sequence). J was trimmed by 12 bases and V by 4 bases; bases with no gene match: 12. The CDR3 is 14 amino acids. The CDR3 loop reads CASSLRDYGLGQFF. CDR3 DNA sequence: TGTGCCAGCAGCCTCCGGGACTACGGGCTGGGGCAGTTCTTC.

This clonotype showed up just a few times. The rearrangement joins TRBV3-1 to TRBJ1-2; possible D gene TRBD1, 5 bases. The CDR3 runs to 15 residues. V lost 3 bases, J lost 7 bases, and 18 bases lay in between. Germline lookup yields CDR1 LGHDT and CDR2 YNNKEL (reference sequence). The CDR3 region has the DNA TGTGCCAGCAGCCAGGGACGCGGGGTAGAAAGTGGCTACACCTTC. This translates into CASSQGRGVESGYTF.

The rearrangement uses TRBV18 and TRBJ2-5; the D is unclear. There are 14 residues in the CDR3. V gave up 0 bases and J gave up 3 bases, with 8 bases separating them. Germline V lookup: CDR1 KGHSH, CDR2 LQKENI. CDR3: CASSPPSQKETQYF. The CDR3, as DNA: TGTGCCAGCTCACCACCCAGCCAAAAAGAGACCCAGTACTTC. The variable domain in full, with the rest retrieved from reference TRBV18 and TRBJ2-5, is NAGVMQNPRHLVRRRGQEARLRCSPMKGHSHVYWYRQLPEEGLKFMVYLQKENIIDESGMPKERFSAEFPKEGPSILRIQQVVRGDSAAYFCASSPPSQKETQYFGPGTRLLVL.